These T cell receptor beta chains were read from a single sample in a study of blood T cell repertoires in COVID-19. Sequencing was performed with immunoSEQ multiplex PCR; in TCRdb, only in-frame clones are kept and a portion is missing. The table shows around 59,000 clones, with around four fifths occurring only once. Material: peripheral blood. The receptors were sampled from a woman in her 50s with active or convalescent COVID-19. Each CDR3 is given with its conserved first and last residue. Fields, in order: V gene, CDR3 length, J gene, D gene, clone size, CDR3 protein, CDR3 DNA. D genes are given only for firm matches. Size is stated for part of the rows, as once, few or many counts, or as a class when the clone is expanded.

V: TRBV6-5; length: 12; J: TRBJ1-1; D: NA; size: NA; CDR3: CASRARVGEAFF; DNA: TGTGCCAGCAGGGCCAGGGTGGGTGAAGCTTTCTTT
V: TRBV19; length: 15; J: TRBJ1-2; D: NA; size: NA; CDR3: CASSTPGTSNYGYTF; DNA: TGTGCCAGTAGTACGCCCGGGACATCAAACTATGGCTACACCTTC
V: TRBV6-6; length: 14; J: TRBJ2-5; D: NA; size: NA; CDR3: CASGETLRRETQYF; DNA: TGTGCCAGCGGGGAGACCCTCCGGAGGGAGACCCAGTACTTC
V: TRBV6-5; length: 14; J: TRBJ1-1; D: TRBD1; size: NA; CDR3: CASSLQGPDTEAFF; DNA: TGTGCCAGCAGCCTACAGGGGCCTGACACTGAAGCTTTCTTT
V: TRBV9; length: 16; J: TRBJ1-3; D: NA; size: NA; CDR3: CASSVVGYSSGNTIYF; DNA: TGTGCCAGCAGCGTAGTTGGCTACAGCTCTGGAAACACCATATATTTT
V: TRBV6-5; length: 15; J: TRBJ1-5; D: TRBD1; size: NA; CDR3: CASRADRADNQPQHF; DNA: TGTGCCAGCAGGGCGGACAGGGCGGACAATCAGCCCCAGCATTTT
V: TRBV10-3; length: 14; J: TRBJ1-1; D: TRBD1; size: NA; CDR3: CAISPGGVNTEAFF; DNA: TGTGCCATCAGTCCAGGGGGCGTGAACACTGAAGCTTTCTTT
V: TRBV9; length: 16; J: TRBJ2-3; D: NA; size: NA; CDR3: CASSGRRALYPDTQYF; DNA: TGTGCCAGCAGCGGACGGAGGGCTCTTTATCCAGATACGCAGTATTTT
V: TRBV15; length: 14; J: TRBJ1-2; D: TRBD1; size: few; CDR3: CATSRDLQGGGYTF; DNA: TGTGCCACCAGCAGAGATCTACAGGGGGGTGGCTACACCTTC
V: TRBV18; length: 16; J: TRBJ1-1; D: TRBD1; size: NA; CDR3: CASSPRPGGENTEAFF; DNA: TGTGCCAGCTCACCGAGGCCAGGGGGCGAGAACACTGAAGCTTTCTTT
V: TRBV11-2; length: 18; J: TRBJ2-5; D: TRBD2; size: NA; CDR3: CASSFGLAGGGVQETQYF; DNA: TGTGCCAGCAGCTTCGGCCTAGCGGGAGGCGGGGTCCAAGAGACCCAGTACTTC
V: TRBV6-4; length: 14; J: TRBJ1-2; D: TRBD1; size: NA; CDR3: CASSPAGQGYGYTF; DNA: TGTGCCAGCAGTCCGGCGGGACAGGGCTATGGCTACACCTTC
V: TRBV5-1; length: 13; J: TRBJ2-1; D: TRBD1; size: NA; CDR3: CASSLGTGSEQFF; DNA: TGCGCCAGCAGCCTAGGGACAGGGAGTGAGCAGTTCTTC
V: TRBV28; length: 13; J: TRBJ2-3; D: TRBD1; size: NA; CDR3: CASSRQGPDTQYF; DNA: TGTGCCAGCAGTCGACAGGGGCCAGATACGCAGTATTTT
V: TRBV3-1/TRBV3-2; length: 18; J: TRBJ2-1; D: TRBD2; size: NA; CDR3: CASSQDLGGLAGGNEQFF; DNA: TGTGCCAGCAGCCAAGATCTTGGGGGACTAGCGGGAGGCAATGAGCAGTTCTTC
V: TRBV6-1; length: 11; J: TRBJ2-1; D: NA; size: few; CDR3: CASTSGGEQFF; DNA: TGTGCCAGCACCTCCGGGGGTGAGCAGTTCTTC
V: TRBV20-1; length: 14; J: TRBJ2-1; D: TRBD2; size: few; CDR3: CSASSGEGPNEQFF; DNA: TGCAGTGCTAGTTCGGGGGAGGGCCCCAATGAGCAGTTCTTC
V: TRBV6-6; length: 14; J: TRBJ2-7; D: NA; size: NA; CDR3: CASRLTERTYEQYF; DNA: TGTGCCAGCAGGCTGACAGAACGAACCTACGAGCAGTACTTC
V: TRBV27; length: 14; J: TRBJ1-1; D: TRBD1; size: NA; CDR3: CASSSGQGSTEAFF; DNA: TGTGCCAGCAGTTCGGGACAGGGGAGCACTGAAGCTTTCTTT
V: TRBV4-1; length: 16; J: TRBJ2-3; D: TRBD2; size: NA; CDR3: CASSQEEAGETDTQYF; DNA: TGCGCCAGCAGCCAAGAAGAAGCGGGGGAGACAGATACGCAGTATTTT
V: TRBV6-6; length: 14; J: TRBJ2-7; D: TRBD1; size: NA; CDR3: CASSQGQGGGEQYF; DNA: TGTGCCAGCAGCCAAGGACAGGGGGGTGGTGAGCAGTACTTC
V: TRBV9; length: 15; J: TRBJ2-1; D: NA; size: NA; CDR3: CASSVSTGWDNEQFF; DNA: TGTGCCAGCAGCGTATCAACGGGATGGGACAATGAGCAGTTCTTC
V: TRBV5-1; length: 14; J: TRBJ1-1; D: NA; size: NA; CDR3: CASSHSEGLSEAFF; DNA: TGCGCCAGCAGCCACTCCGAAGGACTCAGTGAAGCTTTCTTT
V: TRBV5-8; length: 17; J: TRBJ2-2; D: TRBD2; size: NA; CDR3: CASSFASGTSGSGELFF; DNA: TGTGCCAGCAGCTTCGCATCCGGGACTAGCGGGAGCGGGGAGCTGTTTTTT
V: TRBV2; length: 12; J: TRBJ2-7; D: NA; size: NA; CDR3: CASSETRYEQYF; DNA: TGTGCCAGCAGTGAAACGAGGTACGAGCAGTACTTC
V: TRBV19; length: 14; J: TRBJ2-4; D: TRBD1; size: NA; CDR3: CASSTGQGMNIQYF; DNA: TGTGCCAGTAGTACGGGACAGGGGATGAACATTCAGTACTTC
V: TRBV9; length: 18; J: TRBJ2-5; D: TRBD2; size: once; CDR3: CASSVDLAGVPGRETQYF; DNA: TGTGCCAGCAGCGTAGATCTAGCGGGAGTCCCCGGGAGGGAGACCCAGTACTTC
V: TRBV5-4; length: 13; J: TRBJ2-1; D: NA; size: few; CDR3: CASSLERHNEQFF; DNA: TGTGCCAGCAGCTTGGAGAGGCACAATGAGCAGTTCTTC
V: TRBV7-2; length: 15; J: TRBJ2-1; D: NA; size: NA; CDR3: CASSHSSTRSNEQFF; DNA: TGTGCCAGCAGCCATTCCTCGACTAGAAGCAATGAGCAGTTCTTC
V: TRBV28; length: 15; J: TRBJ2-2; D: TRBD2; size: NA; CDR3: CASSSREGRAGELFF; DNA: TGTGCCAGCAGTTCGCGGGAGGGCCGGGCCGGGGAGCTGTTTTTT
V: TRBV5-5; length: 16; J: TRBJ2-7; D: NA; size: few; CDR3: CASSLEYWGLSYEQYF; DNA: TGTGCCAGCAGCTTGGAATATTGGGGACTTTCCTACGAGCAGTACTTC